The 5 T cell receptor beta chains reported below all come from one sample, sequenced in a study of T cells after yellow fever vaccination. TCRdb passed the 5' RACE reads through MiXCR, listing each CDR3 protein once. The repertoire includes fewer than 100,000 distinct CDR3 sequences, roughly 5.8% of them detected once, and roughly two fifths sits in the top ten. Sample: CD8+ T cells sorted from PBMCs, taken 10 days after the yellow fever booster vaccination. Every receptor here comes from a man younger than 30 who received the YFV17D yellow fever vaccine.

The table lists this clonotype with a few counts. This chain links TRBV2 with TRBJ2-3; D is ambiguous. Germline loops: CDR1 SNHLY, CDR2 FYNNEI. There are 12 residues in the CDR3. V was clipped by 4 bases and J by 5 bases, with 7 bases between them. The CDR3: CASSGRLDTQYF. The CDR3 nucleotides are TGTGCCAGCAGTGGTCGGTTAGATACGCAGTATTTT. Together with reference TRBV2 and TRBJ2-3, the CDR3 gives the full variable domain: EPEVTQTPSHQVTQMGQEVILRCVPISNHLYFYWYRQILGQKVEFLVSFYNNEISEKSEIFDDQFSVERPDGSNFTLKIRSTKLEDSAMYFCASSGRLDTQYFGPGTRLTVL.

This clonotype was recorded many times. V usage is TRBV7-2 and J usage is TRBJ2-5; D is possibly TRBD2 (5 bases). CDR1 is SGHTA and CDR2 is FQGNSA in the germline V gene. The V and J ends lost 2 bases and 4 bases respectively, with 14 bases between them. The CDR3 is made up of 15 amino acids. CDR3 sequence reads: CASSLWSSGTETQYF. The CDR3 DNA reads TGTGCCAGCAGCTTATGGTCCAGCGGAACAGAGACCCAGTACTTC.

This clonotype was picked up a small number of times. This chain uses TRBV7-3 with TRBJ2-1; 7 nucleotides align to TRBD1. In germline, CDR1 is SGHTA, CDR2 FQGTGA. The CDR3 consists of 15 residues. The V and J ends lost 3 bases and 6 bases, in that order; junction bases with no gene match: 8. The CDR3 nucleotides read TGTGCCAGCAGCTTTGAGACAGGGTACTCCAATGAGCAGTTCTTC. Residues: CASSFETGYSNEQFF.

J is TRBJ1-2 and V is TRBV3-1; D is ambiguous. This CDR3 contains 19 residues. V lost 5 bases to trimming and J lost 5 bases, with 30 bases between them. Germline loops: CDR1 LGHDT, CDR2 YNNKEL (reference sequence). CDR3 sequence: CASSSRSGVRPFNHYGYTF. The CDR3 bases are TGTGCCAGCAGCTCAAGGTCGGGCGTCAGGCCGTTCAACCATTATGGCTACACCTTC.

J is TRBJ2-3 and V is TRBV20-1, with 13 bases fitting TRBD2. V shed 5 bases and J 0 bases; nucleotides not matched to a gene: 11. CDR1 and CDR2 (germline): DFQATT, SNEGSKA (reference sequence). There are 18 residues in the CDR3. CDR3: CSAYVGTSGEMSTDTQYF. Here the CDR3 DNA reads TGCAGTGCTTATGTTGGGACTAGCGGGGAGATGAGCACAGATACGCAGTATTTT.